This TCR beta chain was profiled in a study of breast tumors, draining lymph nodes, adjacent tissues. The V segment lost 3 bases and the J segment 4 bases; nucleotides outside the gene matches: 9. Germline-derived CDR1 and CDR2 are KGHDR and SFDVKD. The CDR3 covers 16 residues. Each CDR3 protein is one row after TCRdb ran MiXCR on the multiplex PCR reads. This table holds 200,000 or so distinct CDR3 sequences, roughly 31% found once. This clonotype came up many times. Its cognate antigen is unknown. Samples came from axillary lymph nodes draining the breast cancer. General study findings and limits: Luminal-like breast cancer showed significantly higher tumor–nontumor repertoire similarity than basal-like.

The gene calls are TRBV24-1 and TRBJ2-5, with 8 bases fitting TRBD2. The sample comprised axillary lymph node tissue. The clonotype was recovered from a female donor with breast cancer. Some clones in this sample may be carry-over from other donors' samples. In DNA form, the CDR3 reads TGTGCCACCAGTGATACTGGCAGCGGGAGAGGAGAGACCCAGTACTTC. Protein product: CATSDTGSGRGETQYF.